This T cell receptor beta chain was identified in a study of spatial heterogeneity in lung cancer. Study overall: Beta-chain sequences were consistently detected more often than alpha-chain sequences.

TCRdb ran MiXCR on the 5' RACE reads and lists one entry per CDR3 protein. The profile covers around 4,000 distinct CDR3 sequences, with under 6% appearing a single time and 25% to 35% taken by the ten largest. Sample share makes this clonotype large (0.1 to 1%). Its matching antigen is unknown. Because the library targeted alpha chains, this beta chain is an off-target read whose size means little. Time point meaning: sample taken at primary tumor resection. Donation came from approximately 69 patients with untreated early-stage non-small cell lung cancer. Unsorted whole RNA samples from tumor, nontumor lung or frozen PBMC were sequenced. Per germline, CDR1 MNHNS and CDR2 SASEGT. The V end lost 7 bases, the J end lost 1 base, and 17 bases lay between the germline ends. This CDR3 has 16 amino acids. Whole-study results and caveats: Ubiquitous nonsynonymous mutations were tracked by counts of ubiquitous expanded TCRs, and regional ones by counts of regional expanded TCRs. Higher tumor mutation counts went along with higher counts of expanded intratumoral alpha and beta TCRs.

The source was lung tumor tissue, collected at surgery. The sequence was obtained from a female donor with early-stage non-small cell lung cancer. This rearrangement joins TRBV6-1 to TRBJ2-1, with TRBD1 as a possible D gene (6 bases). The CDR3 bases are TGTGCCAGCACCCAACCGGACAGTCCTTCCTACAATGAGCAGTTCTTC. Encoded protein: CASTQPDSPSYNEQFF.